This T cell receptor beta chain was documented in a study of cytomegalovirus exposure and HLA in healthy donors. Study-level background: An analysis done earlier identified 100 million to 140 million unique TCR beta sequences from around 180 million T cells.

A word on this clone: Its antigen is currently unknown. The junction departs from germline at one end; a sequencing error may be responsible.

Use of 60 Vbeta and 13 Jbeta primers characterized the PCR. The data were produced by immunoSEQ multiplex PCR, yet TCRdb's version contains in-frame clones alone and is incomplete. Seen here are around 78,000 clones, around three quarters observed once, and the top ten hold approximately 1%. Study-level points and caveats: Later, an analysis showed that TCR beta chains associated with HLA were more clonally expanded than others that were equally common. Researchers reported from a later analysis that most CMV-associated TCR beta chains appeared HLA-restricted.

This TCR derives from a male donor in good health and CMV-seronegative. Material: PBMCs.

DNA for the CDR3: TGTGCCAGCAGTCCACAGGGGGCTTATAATTCACCCCTCAACTTT. It codes for CASSPQGAYNSPLNF. The V gene is TRBV6-6, the J gene TRBJ1-6; 9 bases match TRBD1. There are 15 residues in the CDR3. In germline, CDR1 is MNHNY, CDR2 SVGAGI (reference sequence).